This T cell receptor (beta chain) was observed in a study of CD8+ T cells in alopecia areata. Study context: The drug, tofacitinib, lasted 6 to 18 months, followed by 6 months off drug. Findings of the study overall: More clonal than normal scalp was lesional scalp, particularly alopecia totalis/universalis.

This clone was picked up a small number of times. Its target is unknown. Peripheral blood and lesional scalp punch biopsies came from alopecia areata patients. RNA extraction was followed by reverse transcription into cDNA, which acted as the sequencing template. Produced via immunoSEQ multiplex PCR; TCRdb's table is partial and in-frame only. The profile shows fewer than 200,000 clones, 50% to 70% of them singletons. Germline CDR1 reads GTSNPN; CDR2 reads SVGIG (reference sequence). V was cut by 2 bases and J by 7 bases, with 24 bases left in between. This CDR3 has 17 residues. The receptor comes from a human donor with alopecia areata. The specimen was CD4+ T cells sorted from blood, collected at week 0. The chain links TRBV30 to TRBJ1-5; weak D call: TRBD1 (6 bases). CDR3 protein: CAWSPTGRGGFGQPQHF. The CDR3, as DNA: TGTGCCTGGAGTCCCACGGGGAGGGGGGGCTTCGGGCAGCCCCAGCATTTT.